What follows describes a single T cell receptor beta chain. Its antigen target is currently unknown. Within one base of it there is no much larger clone, and no base qualities were kept. Taken from cysteine to phenylalanine, the CDR3 has 16 residues. Just the 48-base CDR3 DNA is kept, in frame starting at base 1. The germline V gene (reference sequence) yields SEHNR for CDR1 and FQNEAQ for CDR2. Relative to germline, V is missing 6 bases and J is missing 0 bases, with 6 bases of the junction outside any gene match. From each donor, a single peripheral blood sample of around 120 mL on average was drawn into heparinised tubes. Using a panel that included CD45RO, CCR7, CD25, CD127, CD95 and CD27, naive, central memory, regulatory and stem cell-like memory CD4+ T cells were sorted on a BD FACSAria II. Every sorted population had a purity above 95%. PBMCs were isolated right away by Lymphoprep density gradient centrifugation and were stained directly, without culture. Samples were stained and sorted in pairs, with one healthy donor and one patient per experiment, so that batch effects were minimized.

This sample was taken from a study of beta chain features in type 1 diabetes (dated by TCRdb to about 2018). Concerning the study at large: Mean age, gender distribution, total cell number and subset yield were not different between patients and healthy donors. Across all samples, around 99 million sorted cells were examined, and cell number per subset correlated strongly with RNA yield. The study compared the TCRB repertoires of sorted circulating CD4+ T cell subsets in recently diagnosed type 1 diabetes patients with those in matched healthy donors. Regulatory and stem cell-like memory subsets were isolated from only 8 patients and 8 healthy donors, whereas naive and central memory subsets came from all 30 or so donors. Here is what the overall study found, with its caveats: Shorter templates might be favored by PCR, yet because patient and control samples were amplified and corrected together, any such skew would affect both groups equally. Because cDNA was sequenced instead of genomic DNA, highly expressing activated cells could be over-represented, though the groups showed no difference in activation or CD3 levels. Naive, central memory and regulatory TCRB repertoires appeared to be more similar among patients than among healthy donors. A moderate but significant shortening of TCRB CDR3 length was observed in type 1 diabetes patients in all four CD4+ subsets. Fewer insertions and more nucleotide deletions at VDJ recombination sites were observed in patients with type 1 diabetes, implying thymic rearrangement abnormalities. Because small numbers of individuals were included in the HLA sub-analyses, any influence of HLA type on TCRB rearrangement was left unresolved.

The High Capacity cDNA Reverse Transcription Kit was used to reverse transcribe all of the isolated RNA, meaning that expressed TCRB transcripts were what got sequenced. Deep immunoSEQ sequencing was performed on naive, central memory and regulatory T cell samples, with an average of roughly 3.5 million total reads per sample. After sorted cells were lysed in RLT buffer, RNA was extracted with DNase-treated RNeasy Micro or Mini kits, with the choice depending on cell number. To prevent cross-contamination, every cell subset was processed on its own, while patient and healthy donor samples were processed together. TCRB sequences were amplified from cDNA with the immunoSEQ multiplex PCR, producing 87-bp fragments spanning the CDR3 region. Amplicons were sequenced on the Illumina HiSeq platform. Concerning the study's data processing: Synthetic template baselines were used to correct PCR bias computationally, reads within Hamming distance 2 were collapsed together, and singletons that could not be merged were discarded. Reads were aligned to IMGT to assign V, D and J genes, CDR3 length, and insertions or deletions at six rearrangement sites. Within each subset, clonotype counts were normalized to sorted cell number, after which true diversity and Gini coefficients were computed with the tcR R package. Repertoire sharing was quantified using the overlap coefficient calculated on TCRB nucleotide sequences. Out-of-frame TCRB sequences from naive cells were analyzed as a proxy for the pre-selection repertoire. TCRdb took over this immuneACCESS table, retaining in-frame rearrangements with V and J assigned. Such tables are incomplete; in checked studies, under half of the missing clones stem from an unresolved V gene, and the remainder is unexplained. V and J calls plus clone size are reproduced from that table; the DNA served to infer D and trimming. The sample table contains a few hundred thousand clones; only one count was recorded for 14% of them. 0.015% to 0.02% of the sample is in the top ten clones.

The rearranged chain carries TRBV7-9 and TRBJ2-1; 9 middle bases align to TRBD2. Sample: naive CD4+ T cells from blood. In the paper's terms, the cell subset or site label means: true naive CD4+ T cells. This sequence was found in a man under 40 with type 1 diabetes. The DNA is as follows: TGTGCCAGCAGAGCGACTAGCGGCAGCTCCTACAATGAGCAGTTCTTC. Translated, it reads CASRATSGSSYNEQFF.